This TCR beta chain was recovered during a study of CD8+ T cells in alopecia areata. Study at large: Patients remained on tofacitinib for 6 to 18 months and then went 6 months without it. General observations from the study: In lesional scalp, particularly from alopecia totalis/universalis, clonality was higher than in normal scalp.

The J segment lost 3 bases and the V segment lost 4 bases, leaving 8 bases of the junction unmatched. Germline values: CDR1 SNHLY, CDR2 FYNNEI. CDR3 length equals 15 residues. Sample treatment: oral pan-JAK inhibitor, 5-10 mg twice daily. Sequencing relied on a cDNA template that was reverse transcribed from extracted RNA. Using immunoSEQ multiplex PCR, the repertoire was profiled, and TCRdb retains in-frame clones only, with some absent. Of roughly 180,000 clones in the sample, roughly half were seen once. In the case of this clone: The antigen is undetermined.

The source material was CD8+ T cells sorted from blood, sampled between weeks 51 and 54, from a patient treated with tofacitinib. This TCR was sampled from a human donor with alopecia areata. The chain employs TRBV2 and TRBJ1-2; 7 bases align to TRBD1. CDR3 sequence: CASSVTGEDDYGYTF. The CDR3 nucleotides read TGTGCCAGCAGTGTCACAGGGGAGGATGACTATGGCTACACCTTC.